Each of the 28 T cell receptor beta chains below was sequenced from the same sample in a study of CD8 T cells in Susac syndrome. RNA in amounts of roughly 0.5 to 1 ug was reverse transcribed with random hexamers. TCRdb passed the immunoSEQ multiplex PCR reads through MiXCR, listing each CDR3 protein once. The repertoire holds about 82,000 distinct CDR3 sequences, with around 96% as singletons. The sequenced material came from CD8+ T cells from PBMCs. Receptors were obtained from a human donor with Susac syndrome.

This chain joins TRBV24-1 and TRBJ1-2, with D unresolved. Germline lookup yields CDR1 KGHDR and CDR2 SFDVKD. CDR3 length: 16 amino acids. Trimming removed 6 bases from V and 8 bases from J, with 24 bases in between. The DNA of the CDR3 is TGTGCCACCAGTTCTCCCGCCGGGCGCCAGTTTCAAGGCTACACCTTC. Translating it yields CATSSPAGRQFQGYTF.

The chain employs TRBV28 and TRBJ2-5, with D perhaps TRBD2 (5 bases). The CDR3 runs to 15 residues. From germline, CDR1 is MDHEN and CDR2 SYDVKM. V lost 5 bases to trimming and J lost 5 bases, with 18 bases between them. The CDR3 region has the DNA TGTGCCAGCAGTCACCGGGGATTCGGCCAGGAGACCCAGTACTTC. Protein: CASSHRGFGQETQYF.

The chain links TRBV27 to TRBJ1-2; D gene uncertain. The CDR3 consists of 16 residues. The germline V gene encodes CDR1 MNHEY and CDR2 SMNVEV (reference sequence). Trimming shortened V by 4 bases and J by 4 bases, and 19 bases separated the two germline ends. This CDR3 reads CASSSPGPSPIYGYTF. The DNA of the CDR3 is TGTGCCAGCAGTTCACCGGGCCCCAGTCCCATCTATGGCTACACCTTC.

The chain combines TRBV29-1 with TRBJ1-2; the D is unclear. This CDR3 region has 11 residues. V was clipped by 7 bases and J by 7 bases, with 13 bases between them. Germline V gene data show CDR1 as SQVTM and CDR2 as ANQGSEA. The CDR3 here is CSAPNAPGYTF. CDR3 in DNA: TGCAGCGCCCCCAACGCCCCTGGCTACACCTTC.

This chain connects TRBV29-1 to TRBJ1-1; tentative D call: TRBD1 (5 bases). This CDR3 is 13 amino acids long. Germline CDR1 SQVTM, CDR2 ANQGSEA. Deletions cut 6 bases from V and 1 base from J, with 12 bases between. CDR3 nucleotides: TGCAGCGTGGGGACCTCCCCGAACACTGAAGCTTTCTTT. Amino acids: CSVGTSPNTEAFF.

This clonotype appeared a few times. The chain joins TRBV29-1 to TRBJ2-3, with TRBD1 as a possible D gene (6 bases). V was pared by 8 bases and J by 0 bases, with 12 bases between. CDR3 length: 13 residues. Germline loops: CDR1 SQVTM, CDR2 ANQGSEA. CDR3 bases: TGCAGCTTGGACAGCCCCAGCACAGATACGCAGTATTTT. As protein: CSLDSPSTDTQYF.

The V gene is TRBV7-2, the J gene TRBJ1-1; D is undetermined. The CDR3 contains 12 residues. The ends were cut back, 3 bases at V and 5 bases at J, with 7 bases in the middle. Per germline, CDR1 SGHTA and CDR2 FQGNSA. CDR3 DNA sequence: TGTGCCAGCAGCTTCGAGGGTACTGAAGCTTTCTTT. This translates into CASSFEGTEAFF. The full variable domain, completed using reference TRBV7-2 and TRBJ1-1, is GAGVSQSPSNKVTEKGKDVELRCDPISGHTALYWYRQSLGQGLEFLIYFQGNSAPDKSGLPSDRFSAERTGGSVSTLTIQRTQQEDSAVYLCASSFEGTEAFFGQGTRLTVV.

This chain joins TRBV20-1 and TRBJ1-1; the D is unclear. Germline V gene lookup returns CDR1 DFQATT and CDR2 SNEGSKA (reference sequence). Deletions cut 5 bases from V and 1 base from J, with 17 bases between. There are 15 residues in the CDR3. The CDR3, as DNA: TGCAGTGCTGGCGGGGTTCTAGGACCGAACACTGAAGCTTTCTTT. This sequence encodes CSAGGVLGPNTEAFF.

The chain recombines TRBV28 with TRBJ1-4, with D unclear. Germline CDR1 is MDHEN and CDR2 is SYDVKM. The CDR3 is made up of 12 amino acids. V was pared by 6 bases and J by 8 bases, with 10 bases between. The CDR3 here is CASRAKGEKLFF. The CDR3 coding sequence is TGTGCCAGCAGAGCTAAAGGGGAAAAACTGTTTTTT. Full variable domain (outside the CDR3, taken from reference TRBV28 and TRBJ1-4): DVKVTQSSRYLVKRTGEKVFLECVQDMDHENMFWYRQDPGLGLRLIYFSYDVKMKEKGDIPEGYSVSREKKERFSLILESASTNQTSMYLCASRAKGEKLFFGSGTQLSVL.

The chain is built from TRBV4-2 and TRBJ1-4; D possibly corresponds to TRBD1 (5 bases). CDR1 LGHNA and CDR2 YNFKEQ come from the germline V gene. Trimming stripped 0 bases from V and 6 bases from J, with 8 bases between. This CDR3 is built from 14 residues. CDR3 in amino acids: CASSQDRVDEKLFF. For the CDR3, the DNA is TGTGCCAGCAGCCAAGACAGGGTGGATGAAAAACTGTTTTTT.

The chain combines TRBV5-6 with TRBJ2-3; D perhaps matches TRBD1 (6 bases). Trimming took off 0 bases at V and 3 bases at J, with 8 bases between the two ends. The germline V gene has CDR1 SGHDT and CDR2 YYEEEE. The CDR3 is 14 amino acids. The CDR3 DNA sequence: TGTGCCAGCAGCTTGGGGGGACAAACAGATACGCAGTATTTT. It encodes CASSLGGQTDTQYF.

The chain joins TRBV5-6 to TRBJ2-4; D uncertain. This CDR3 has 15 amino acids. Between the trimmed V and J ends, which lost 0 bases and 0 bases, there was a span of 7 bases. The germline V gene encodes CDR1 SGHDT and CDR2 YYEEEE. The CDR3 DNA follows: TGTGCCAGCAGCTTGGTTTTTGGAGCCAAAAACATTCAGTACTTC. Protein sequence: CASSLVFGAKNIQYF.

This chain joins TRBV12-3 or TRBV12-4 and TRBJ2-7; D is unclear. Trimming stripped 6 bases from V and 2 bases from J, with 11 bases between. The CDR3 loop spans 13 amino acids. The CDR3 DNA is TGTGCCAGCAGCCTATACTCACCCTACGAGCAGTACTTC. Protein: CASSLYSPYEQYF.

The rearrangement links TRBV9 to TRBJ1-1; D unresolved. Between the trimmed V and J ends, which lost 1 base and 8 bases, there was a span of 9 bases. The CDR3 loop spans 12 amino acids. Germline CDR1 is SGDLS and CDR2 is YYNGEE. CDR3 amino acids: CASSVNGGEAFF. DNA for the CDR3: TGTGCCAGCAGCGTAAATGGAGGGGAAGCTTTCTTT.

The chain carries TRBV27 and TRBJ1-2; a possible D gene is TRBD1 (6 bases). The CDR3 covers 16 residues. Per germline, CDR1 MNHEY and CDR2 SMNVEV (reference sequence). V was trimmed by 3 bases and J by 6 bases, leaving 20 bases between them. CDR3 protein: CASSLSSGGAADGYTF. CDR3 bases: TGTGCCAGCAGTTTGAGCTCCGGGGGGGCGGCGGATGGCTACACCTTC.

The chain joins TRBV3-1 to TRBJ2-7; no reliable D call. The germline V gene encodes CDR1 LGHDT and CDR2 YNNKEL (reference sequence). With 5 bases removed from V and 1 base from J, the gap between germline ends came to 15 bases. This CDR3 is built from 15 residues. CDR3 sequence: CASSDVRRSSYEQYF. The CDR3 coding sequence is TGTGCCAGCAGCGATGTCCGTCGTAGTTCCTACGAGCAGTACTTC.

The chain employs TRBV28 and TRBJ2-7; no firm D call. The germline V gene has CDR1 MDHEN and CDR2 SYDVKM. Trimming cost V 7 bases and J 4 bases, with 11 bases left between them. The CDR3 is made up of 12 amino acids. The CDR3 is CASTHSPYEQYF. DNA of the CDR3: TGTGCCAGCACCCACAGTCCGTACGAGCAGTACTTC.

The rearrangement joins TRBV30 to TRBJ2-4, with unresolved D. Germline CDR1 is GTSNPN and CDR2 is SVGIG (reference sequence). The V gene lost 0 bases and the J gene lost 1 base, with 7 bases spanning the gap. The CDR3 is 14 amino acids. The CDR3 DNA reads as TGTGCCTGGAGTGTACCCAGTGCCAAAAACATTCAGTACTTC. It codes for CAWSVPSAKNIQYF.

The chain uses TRBV12-3 or TRBV12-4 and TRBJ2-6, with 9 bases lining up with TRBD1. J was trimmed by 5 bases and V by 2 bases; bases with no gene match: 13. The CDR3 has 19 amino acids. CDR3 nucleotides: TGTGCCAGCAGTTTACCGAGGGACAGGGCGTCTGCCTGGGCCAACGTCCTGACTTTC. Translating it yields CASSLPRDRASAWANVLTF.

This clonotype was recorded a few times. The chain recombines TRBV7-2 with TRBJ2-7, with D possibly TRBD1 on 5 matching bases. V dropped 1 base and J dropped 4 bases, with 11 bases sitting between them. This CDR3 contains 14 residues. CDR1 and CDR2 from the germline V gene are SGHTA and FQGNSA. CDR3 bases: TGTGCCAGCAGCTTAGTCAGGGAAGCATACGAGCAGTACTTC. Protein product: CASSLVREAYEQYF. Looking up the rest from reference TRBV7-2 and TRBJ2-7 gives the full variable domain: GAGVSQSPSNKVTEKGKDVELRCDPISGHTALYWYRQSLGQGLEFLIYFQGNSAPDKSGLPSDRFSAERTGGSVSTLTIQRTQQEDSAVYLCASSLVREAYEQYFGPGTRLTVT.

V and J are TRBV7-2 and TRBJ1-4, with D uncertain. The germline CDR1 and CDR2 sequences are SGHTA and FQGNSA. The V and J ends lost 2 bases and 3 bases respectively, with 7 bases between them. CDR3 length: 14 residues. This CDR3 is CASSLQSSNEKLFF. The CDR3 DNA reads as TGTGCCAGCAGCTTACAGAGTTCTAATGAAAAACTGTTTTTT.

In this sample, this clonotype turned up a few times. The chain couples TRBV5-6 to TRBJ1-5; D unclear. V dropped 5 bases and J dropped 4 bases, with 13 bases sitting between them. The CDR3 is 14 residues long. Germline lookup yields CDR1 SGHDT and CDR2 YYEEEE. The CDR3 region is CASSRGLSNQPQHF. The CDR3 DNA reads as TGTGCCAGCAGTCGCGGTCTGTCAAATCAGCCCCAGCATTTT.

This clonotype was counted a single time. The chain employs TRBV13 and TRBJ1-4, with D possibly being TRBD1 (5 bases). Trimming took 5 bases from V and 9 from J, leaving 16 bases between them. Looked up from germline, CDR1 is PRHDT and CDR2 is FYEKMQ (reference sequence). The CDR3 has 14 amino acids. The CDR3: CASSDRGMGKKLFF. The CDR3 bases are TGTGCCAGCAGCGACCGGGGCATGGGGAAAAAACTGTTTTTT.

The J gene is TRBJ2-5, the V gene TRBV18; D is possibly TRBD1 (6 bases). The CDR3 runs 15 residues. Trimming shortened V by 6 bases and J by 4 bases, and 18 bases separated the two germline ends. CDR1 is KGHSH and CDR2 is LQKENI in the germline V gene. This CDR3 reads CASSQGQGLGETQYF. CDR3 nucleotide sequence: TGTGCCAGCTCCCAGGGACAAGGCCTCGGAGAGACCCAGTACTTC. Looking up the rest from reference TRBV18 and TRBJ2-5 gives the full variable domain: NAGVMQNPRHLVRRRGQEARLRCSPMKGHSHVYWYRQLPEEGLKFMVYLQKENIIDESGMPKERFSAEFPKEGPSILRIQQVVRGDSAAYFCASSQGQGLGETQYFGPGTRLLVL.

The gene calls are TRBV20-1 and TRBJ2-5; 9 bases are shared with TRBD2. Germline V CDR1 and CDR2: DFQATT, SNEGSKA (reference sequence). The junction had 4 bases not matched to a gene; V was cut back by 0 bases and J by 5 bases. CDR3 length equals 14 residues. In DNA form, the CDR3 reads TGCAGTGCTAGAGAAGCGGGGGGCGCGGAGACCCAGTACTTC. Protein sequence: CSAREAGGAETQYF.

The chain carries TRBV20-1 and TRBJ1-6; D is undetermined. The V gene lost 6 bases and the J gene lost 7 bases, with 19 bases spanning the gap. CDR1 is DFQATT, CDR2 SNEGSKA, per germline (reference sequence). This CDR3 region has 15 residues. The CDR3 protein is CSATTAFELNSPLHF. The CDR3 DNA is TGCAGTGCCACAACAGCTTTTGAACTCAATTCACCCCTCCACTTT.

The chain joins TRBV20-1 to TRBJ2-3; perhaps D is TRBD1 or TRBD2 (7 bases each). This CDR3 has 13 residues. The germline V gene encodes CDR1 DFQATT and CDR2 SNEGSKA (reference sequence). V lost 8 bases to trimming and J lost 0 bases, with 12 bases between them. The CDR3 coding sequence is TGCAGTTCAGGGGGGGCTAGCACAGATACGCAGTATTTT. Encoded protein: CSSGGASTDTQYF.

This clonotype appeared once. The V gene is TRBV13, the J gene TRBJ1-2; D unclear. The CDR3 runs to 13 residues. Germline V gene data show CDR1 as PRHDT and CDR2 as FYEKMQ (reference sequence). The V end lost 0 bases, the J end lost 4 bases, and 6 bases lay between the germline ends. The DNA of the CDR3 is TGTGCCAGCAGCTTAGGGGTGTCCTATGGCTACACCTTC. As protein: CASSLGVSYGYTF.